Listed here are 18 T cell receptor beta chains from one sample, sequenced in a study of T-cell memory formation after mild COVID-19. TCRdb redid the calling of the 5' RACE reads with MiXCR, one entry per CDR3 protein. The sample has 200,000 or so distinct CDR3 sequences; around 8.8% are singletons. Sequencing was done on a sample of PBMCs or a T cell subset sorted from them (not recorded which). The receptors were sampled from a young man who had mild COVID-19 (a few samples of this study predate the infection). Cell type and time point are not known.

The CDR3 DNA reads as TGTGCCAGCAAGTTTTTTGGGGGGCTCCGCAACACTGAAGCTTTCTTT. This encodes CASKFFGGLRNTEAFF. The chain combines TRBV12-3 or TRBV12-4 with TRBJ1-1; D may be TRBD1 (6 bases). The CDR3 is 16 residues long. V gave up 7 bases and J gave up 2 bases, with 20 bases separating them.

The rearrangement links TRBV5-1 to TRBJ1-6, with TRBD1 matching 7 bases. Trimming took 4 bases from V and 7 from J; bases not matched to a gene: 8. The length of the CDR3 is 15 residues. Germline V gene data show CDR1 as SGHRS and CDR2 as YFSETQ. CDR3 nucleotide sequence: TGCGCCAGCAGCCCACGGACAGGATTAAATTCACCCCTCCACTTT. Translating it yields CASSPRTGLNSPLHF.

This clonotype has more than one count but fewer than ten. The chain carries TRBV12-3 or TRBV12-4 and TRBJ2-5; D remains ambiguous. Between the trimmed V and J ends, which lost 6 bases and 5 bases, there was a span of 19 bases. This CDR3 has 15 amino acids. CDR3 in DNA: TGTGCCAGCAGCCCTGCCCCTTGGATGGGGGAGACCCAGTACTTC. Protein sequence: CASSPAPWMGETQYF.

This chain connects TRBV5-1 to TRBJ2-5, with no clear D. Trimming pared 2 bases from V and 2 bases from J, leaving 10 bases between. Germline CDR1 SGHRS, CDR2 YFSETQ. The CDR3 totals 14 residues. CDR3 residues: CASSLGAPQETQYF. Written as DNA, the CDR3 is TGCGCCAGCAGCTTAGGTGCTCCGCAAGAGACCCAGTACTTC. Full variable domain (missing parts from reference TRBV5-1 and TRBJ2-5): KAGVTQTPRYLIKTRGQQVTLSCSPISGHRSVSWYQQTPGQGLQFLFEYFSETQRNKGNFPGRFSGRQFSNSRSEMNVSTLELGDSALYLCASSLGAPQETQYFGPGTRLLVL.

This chain's CDR3 is CASSQAWTGVGNEQFF. DNA for the CDR3: TGCGCCAGCAGCCAAGCATGGACAGGGGTGGGAAATGAGCAGTTCTTC. The J gene is TRBJ2-1, the V gene TRBV4-1; TRBD1 matches at 9 bases. Germline V lookup: CDR1 MGHRA, CDR2 YSYEKL. The CDR3 contains 16 residues. Unmatched junction bases numbered 8, after V lost 1 base and J lost 7 bases.

This clonotype was recorded many times. The gene calls are TRBV19 and TRBJ2-3; D is possibly TRBD1 or TRBD2 (5 bases each). Germline-derived CDR1 and CDR2 are LNHDA and SQIVND (reference sequence). V was cut by 6 bases and J by 2 bases, with 12 bases left in between. This CDR3 has 14 residues. The chain's CDR3 is CASSPSGATDTQYF. DNA of the CDR3: TGTGCCAGTAGCCCATCCGGGGCCACAGATACGCAGTATTTT.

In this sample, this clonotype turned up a few times. The V gene is TRBV5-4, the J gene TRBJ2-3; the D gene is possibly TRBD1 (5 bases). CDR3 size: 14 residues. Per germline, CDR1 SGHNT and CDR2 YYREEE (reference sequence). The V and J ends lost 0 bases and 8 bases respectively, with 13 bases between them. CDR3 DNA: TGTGCCAGCAGCTTGGGCAGGGTGGAGTTTACGCAGTATTTT. Protein: CASSLGRVEFTQYF.

The chain links TRBV20-1 to TRBJ2-5, with D possibly matching TRBD2 (7 bases). The CDR3 consists of 13 residues. CDR1 DFQATT and CDR2 SNEGSKA come from the germline V gene (reference sequence). Trimming removed 7 bases from V and 5 bases from J, with 17 bases in between. The CDR3 is CSGTSEGGETQYF. The CDR3, as DNA: TGCAGTGGTACTAGCGAGGGGGGGGAGACCCAGTACTTC.

This clonotype was seen more than once but under ten times. The V and J genes are TRBV11-2 and TRBJ2-5; D remains ambiguous. Trimming took off 5 bases at V and 5 bases at J, with 12 bases between the two ends. CDR3 length: 13 residues. In germline, CDR1 is SGHAT, CDR2 FQNNGV. CDR3 coding DNA: TGTGCCAGCAGCCCAACAGCCCTTGAGACCCAGTACTTC. Translation: CASSPTALETQYF.

This sequence joins TRBV18 and TRBJ1-5; the D is unclear. CDR1 and CDR2 (germline): KGHSH, LQKENI. The CDR3 has 14 residues. The V and J ends lost 4 bases and 0 bases respectively, with 7 bases between them. The chain's CDR3 is CASSLVYSNQPQHF. The CDR3 DNA reads TGTGCCAGCTCACTCGTATATAGCAATCAGCCCCAGCATTTT.

The chain carries TRBV5-1 and TRBJ2-7; 7 positions agree with TRBD2. The CDR3 is 15 amino acids. With V trimmed by 4 bases and J by 1 base, 8 bases remained unmatched. Germline values: CDR1 SGHRS, CDR2 YFSETQ. The CDR3 protein is CASSAPGLSSYEQYF. DNA of the CDR3: TGCGCCAGCAGCGCACCGGGACTATCGTCCTACGAGCAGTACTTC.

This clonotype has a handful of counts. The V gene is TRBV5-6, the J gene TRBJ2-6; D is ambiguous. Between the trimmed V and J ends, which lost 4 bases and 1 base, there was a span of 18 bases. The CDR3 extends over 18 amino acids. Looked up from germline, CDR1 is SGHDT and CDR2 is YYEEEE. The CDR3 reads CASSRIGPAISGANVLTF. The CDR3 DNA reads as TGTGCCAGCAGCCGTATCGGGCCAGCTATTTCTGGGGCCAACGTCCTGACTTTC.

This clonotype was observed a few times. The chain carries TRBV6-5 and TRBJ1-1; no clear D. CDR1 and CDR2 from the germline V gene are MNHEY and SVGAGI. V was trimmed by 6 bases and J by 7 bases, leaving 15 bases between them. There are 13 residues in the CDR3. CDR3 sequence reads: CASSPGRIIEAFF. In DNA, the CDR3 is TGTGCCAGCAGCCCGGGGAGGATTATTGAAGCTTTCTTT.

This clonotype came up a few times. This chain connects TRBV4-1 to TRBJ1-6; D is unresolved. V lost 5 bases and J 5 bases, leaving 7 bases between the germline ends. This CDR3 has 13 amino acids. Germline lookup yields CDR1 MGHRA and CDR2 YSYEKL. The CDR3 DNA follows: TGCGCCAGCAGCTTGAAGGATAATTCACCCCTCCACTTT. Its translation: CASSLKDNSPLHF.

This chain connects TRBV7-2 to TRBJ2-3; D uncertain. V gave up 7 bases and J gave up 0 bases, with 11 bases separating them. Germline V gene sequence: CDR1 SGHTA, CDR2 FQGNSA. CDR3 length: 14 residues. The CDR3 DNA is TGTGCCAGCACAACCAGGTCTAGCACAGATACGCAGTATTTT. Protein sequence: CASTTRSSTDTQYF.

At least ten counts were recorded for this clonotype. As DNA, the CDR3 is TGCAGCGTTGAAGACAGCCAAGAGACCCAGTACTTC. Translating it yields CSVEDSQETQYF. This chain joins TRBV29-1 and TRBJ2-5; no clear D. Per the germline V gene, CDR1 is SQVTM and CDR2 is ANQGSEA. The CDR3 sequence is 12 residues long. Trimming took 0 bases from V and 1 from J, leaving 3 bases between them. The variable domain in full, completed from reference TRBV29-1 and TRBJ2-5, reads SAVISQKPSRDICQRGTSLTIQCQVDSQVTMMFWYRQQPGQSLTLIATANQGSEATYESGFVIDKFPISRPNLTFSTLTVSNMSPEDSSIYLCSVEDSQETQYFGPGTRLLVL.

Only a few counts were recorded for this clonotype. The chain is built from TRBV7-3 and TRBJ2-3, with D possibly matching TRBD2 (6 bases). V was trimmed by 2 bases and J by 6 bases, leaving 12 bases between them. The CDR3 loop spans 14 amino acids. CDR1 and CDR2 from the germline V gene are SGHTA and FQGTGA. DNA of the CDR3: TGTGCCAGCAGCTTAGGAGGGGCGAGGGATACGCAGTATTTT. Translated, it gives CASSLGGARDTQYF.

This clonotype was counted ten times or more. A read error may account for a junction end that differs from germline. The chain has TRBV4-3 and TRBJ1-5; 10 bases fit TRBD1. This CDR3 spans 13 amino acids. Germline-derived CDR1 and CDR2 are LGHNA and YSLEER. This CDR3 is CASSQDRGQPQHF. The CDR3 nucleotides are TGTGCCAGCTCGCAGGACAGGGGGCAGCCCCAGCATTTT.